Presented here are 14 T cell receptor beta chains from one specimen sequenced in a study of blood T cell repertoires in COVID-19. Profiled with immunoSEQ multiplex PCR; TCRdb holds only in-frame clones, not every one. The sample carries 350,000 or so clones, 83% recorded once. The material sequenced was peripheral blood. These TCRs come from a man aged 25 to 40 with active or convalescent COVID-19.

The chain combines TRBV19 with TRBJ1-2; D might be TRBD1 (5 bases). CDR1 and CDR2 from the germline V gene are LNHDA and SQIVND (reference sequence). Trimming took 3 bases from V and 0 from J, leaving 8 bases between them. CDR3 length: 14 residues. The CDR3 DNA reads as TGTGCCAGTAGTATGGGGGGGTCTAACTATGGCTACACCTTC. Encoded protein: CASSMGGSNYGYTF.

The J gene is TRBJ1-1, the V gene TRBV9; 9 positions match TRBD1. V lost 3 bases and J lost 4; bases outside the gene matches: 4. Germline V CDR1 and CDR2: SGDLS, YYNGEE. The CDR3 runs 14 residues. Here the CDR3 reads CASSATGGSTEAFF. The CDR3 region has the DNA TGTGCCAGCAGCGCCACAGGGGGCAGCACTGAAGCTTTCTTT.

This sequence joins TRBV5-4 and TRBJ2-3, with TRBD2 matching over 12 bases. This CDR3 is built from 15 residues. The trim removed 4 bases at V and 3 bases at J, leaving 3 bases unmatched. Germline CDR1 SGHNT, CDR2 YYREEE (reference sequence). CDR3 region: CASSPSGGATDTQYF. DNA of the CDR3: TGTGCCAGCAGCCCTAGCGGGGGGGCGACAGATACGCAGTATTTT.

The rearrangement uses TRBV5-1 and TRBJ1-2; TRBD1 matches 7 bases. Germline V gene lookup returns CDR1 SGHRS and CDR2 YFSETQ. After removal of 4 bases from V and 1 base from J, the junction contained 7 bases not matched to a gene. This CDR3 is built from 15 residues. CDR3 amino acids: CASSPGTVDNYGYTF. For the CDR3, the DNA is TGCGCCAGCAGCCCTGGGACAGTAGATAACTATGGCTACACCTTC.

This sequence joins TRBV7-2 and TRBJ1-1; 9 bases line up with TRBD1. Per the germline V gene, CDR1 is SGHTA and CDR2 is FQGNSA. This CDR3 has 16 amino acids. V was clipped by 1 base and J by 5 bases; unmatched bases: 8. The CDR3 loop is CASSLGWDRVGTEAFF. The CDR3 DNA reads TGTGCCAGCAGCTTAGGATGGGACAGGGTGGGTACTGAAGCTTTCTTT.

This chain connects TRBV10-2 to TRBJ2-5, with 8 bases fitting TRBD1. The CDR3 is 16 residues long. The germline gives CDR1 WSHSY, CDR2 SAAADI. V gave up 4 bases and J gave up 4 bases; unmatched junction bases: 11. CDR3 nucleotides: TGCGCCAGCAGTGTGAGAGGACAGGGATGGTCAGAGACCCAGTACTTC. Its translation is CASSVRGQGWSETQYF.

The chain is built from TRBV27 and TRBJ1-1; 7 bases agree with TRBD1. CDR1 and CDR2 (germline): MNHEY, SMNVEV (reference sequence). After removal of 3 bases from V and 5 bases from J, the junction contained 9 bases not matched to a gene. CDR3 length equals 15 residues. CDR3 in amino acids: CASSLVGGGYTEAFF. The CDR3 region has the DNA TGTGCCAGCAGTTTGGTAGGGGGCGGATATACTGAAGCTTTCTTT.

The chain couples TRBV9 to TRBJ2-1; D is unclear. V shed 3 bases and J shed 5 bases, with 6 bases lying between them. Germline V lookup: CDR1 SGDLS, CDR2 YYNGEE. This CDR3 is built from 12 residues. CDR3 in DNA: TGTGCCAGCAGCGCCGGAGACAATGAGCAGTTCTTC. Its translation: CASSAGDNEQFF.

This chain uses TRBV7-2 with TRBJ2-5; TRBD1 matches 7 bases. The CDR3 consists of 15 residues. CDR1 SGHTA and CDR2 FQGNSA come from the germline V gene. Trimming at V came to 5 bases and at J to 5 bases, leaving 11 bases not matched to a gene. DNA for the CDR3: TGTGCCAGCAGCAACAACAGGGGAAGGCGGGAGACCCAGTACTTC. Amino acid sequence: CASSNNRGRRETQYF.

This clone was seen once. The V gene is TRBV6-5, the J gene TRBJ2-4; perhaps TRBD1 as D (5 bases). Trimming cost V 6 bases and J 0 bases, with 9 bases left between them. The length of the CDR3 is 14 residues. The germline V gene has CDR1 MNHEY and CDR2 SVGAGI. The CDR3 coding sequence is TGTGCCAGCAGGACAGCCCTAGCCAAAAACATTCAGTACTTC. Its translation: CASRTALAKNIQYF.

CDR3 in amino acids: CASSLGGGNKNSPLHF. As DNA, the CDR3 is TGTGCCAGCAGCTTAGGCGGAGGAAACAAAAATTCACCCCTCCACTTT. The chain uses TRBV7-6 and TRBJ1-6, with D unresolved. The germline V gene has CDR1 SGHVS and CDR2 FNYEAQ. The CDR3 is 16 residues long. The germline V and J ends were trimmed by 1 base and 7 bases, with 14 bases remaining between them.

The chain couples TRBV5-1 to TRBJ2-1; possible D gene TRBD1, 6 bases. This CDR3 region has 14 residues. The germline V gene encodes CDR1 SGHRS and CDR2 YFSETQ. Trimming removed 0 bases at V and 5 bases at J, with 9 bases between. The CDR3 DNA is TGCGCCAGCAGCTTGGGACAGGTAGACAATGAGCAGTTCTTC. Its protein product is CASSLGQVDNEQFF.

V gene TRBV18 combines with J gene TRBJ1-6; 9 bases fit TRBD1. Germline CDR1 and CDR2: KGHSH and LQKENI. The CDR3 is 18 amino acids. Unmatched junction bases numbered 18, after V lost 6 bases and J lost 9 bases. CDR3 loop: CASSNMGTGSPPGSPLHF. The CDR3 DNA sequence: TGTGCCAGCTCCAACATGGGGACAGGGAGTCCTCCAGGTTCACCCCTCCACTTT.

The chain combines TRBV29-1 with TRBJ2-1, with 14 bases matching TRBD2. The V segment lost 4 bases and the J segment 7 bases; nucleotides outside the gene matches: 3. CDR1 SQVTM and CDR2 ANQGSEA come from the germline V gene. This CDR3 spans 14 amino acids. CDR3 region: CSVVGTSGSNEQFF. The CDR3 bases are TGCAGCGTTGTAGGGACTAGCGGGAGTAATGAGCAGTTCTTC.